The subject of this entry is one T cell receptor (beta chain). Its target is unknown. This sample was taken from a study of shared clonotypes between healthy human individuals. Findings and limits, study-wide: Larger richness was generally estimated for naive than memory subsets.

In the original processing: Filtering differed because ImmunoSEQ produced junction-only sequences that carried no quality scores. Produced via immunoSEQ multiplex PCR; TCRdb's table is partial and in-frame only. The V and J calls and clone size are taken from that table; D and trimming were inferred from the DNA. The repertoire includes 700,000 or so clones, 72% of them detected once, and approximately 1.8% sits in the top ten. Trimming removed 7 bases at V and 2 bases at J, with 14 bases between. CDR1 and CDR2 from the germline V gene are MDHEN and SYDVKM. The CDR3 runs 14 residues. Sequencing used memory CD4+ T cells sorted from blood. Noted subset: CD45RA-negative fraction. The V gene is TRBV28, the J gene TRBJ1-2; D perhaps matches TRBD1 (6 bases). This TCR derives from a woman aged 30 to 39 in good health. In DNA, the CDR3 is TGTGCCAGCAACGAGGCGACAGGCAACTATGGCTACACCTTC. It yields the protein CASNEATGNYGYTF.